Shown below are 9 T cell receptor beta chains from a single sample sequenced in a study of shared clonotypes between healthy human individuals. Method: immunoSEQ multiplex PCR; TCRdb's copy keeps in-frame clones and lacks some. The sample carries under 1,100,000 clones, about 74% recorded once. The sample taken for sequencing was memory CD4+ T cells sorted from blood. Subset here: CD45RA-negative fraction. These receptors all stem from a young man in good health.

This clone was observed a few times. The sample has other DNA sequences that encode this CDR3 too. This chain links TRBV5-4 with TRBJ2-5; the D is unclear. This CDR3 has 12 amino acids. Germline CDR1 is SGHNT and CDR2 is YYREEE (reference sequence). The V end was cut by 2 bases, the J end by 1 base, with 3 bases between. The CDR3 reads CASSFGQETQYF. Written as DNA, the CDR3 is TGTGCCAGCAGCTTCGGCCAAGAGACCCAGTACTTC.

CDR3 region: CASSVGPQQRGHEQYF. The CDR3 bases are TGTGCCAGCAGCGTAGGGCCCCAGCAGAGGGGGCACGAGCAGTACTTC. The genes are TRBV9 and TRBJ2-7, with 7 bases that match TRBD1. The CDR3 runs to 16 residues. CDR1 is SGDLS, CDR2 YYNGEE, per germline. The V and J ends lost 0 bases and 5 bases, in that order; junction bases with no gene match: 11.

Notes on this clone: Given a far larger clone just one base away, this is likely a sequencing read error. The V and J genes are TRBV7-9 and TRBJ2-5; 7 nucleotides line up with TRBD1. The germline CDR1 and CDR2 sequences are SEHNR and FQNEAQ (reference sequence). CDR3 length equals 15 residues. The CDR3, as DNA: TGTGCCGGCAGCTTAGCCCGACAGGGTCAAGAGACCCAGTACTTC. Protein sequence: CAGSLARQGQETQYF.

CDR3 in amino acids: CASTGRGNQPQHF. CDR3 bases: TGTGCCAGCACGGGGCGAGGCAATCAGCCCCAGCATTTT. V and J are TRBV27 and TRBJ1-5; possibly TRBD1 for D (5 bases). The CDR3 extends over 13 amino acids. CDR1 and CDR2 (germline): MNHEY, SMNVEV (reference sequence). The germline V and J ends were trimmed by 7 bases and 2 bases, with 9 bases remaining between them.

This clone was counted a few times. Here the CDR3 reads CASSLGMGSMLFF. For the CDR3, the DNA is TGTGCCAGCAGCTTGGGTATGGGGTCTATGCTGTTTTTT. J is TRBJ1-4 and V is TRBV7-2; D not certain. V lost 3 bases and J lost 14, with 16 bases in between. There are 13 residues in the CDR3. Germline CDR1 is SGHTA and CDR2 is FQGNSA.

This chain links TRBV10-3 with TRBJ2-3; 9 nucleotides agree with TRBD1. Unmatched junction bases numbered 7, after V lost 5 bases and J lost 4 bases. CDR3 length: 15 amino acids. The germline gives CDR1 ENHRY, CDR2 SYGVKD. CDR3 loop: CAISPGTGRADTQYF. CDR3 bases: TGTGCCATCAGTCCAGGGACAGGGAGAGCAGATACGCAGTATTTT.

The V call is TRBV5-1, the J call TRBJ2-1, with unresolved D. Germline-derived CDR1 and CDR2 are SGHRS and YFSETQ. The CDR3 consists of 14 residues. Trimming pared 3 bases from V and 5 bases from J, leaving 12 bases between. CDR3 nucleotides: TGCGCCAGCAGCTCGATGACACTGGACAATGAGCAGTTCTTC. It translates to CASSSMTLDNEQFF.

The CDR3 coding sequence is TGTGCCAGCAGCCCCAACAGGAATGAGCAGTTCTTC. The encoded protein is CASSPNRNEQFF. The chain joins TRBV2 to TRBJ2-1; possibly TRBD1 for D (5 bases). The CDR3 contains 12 residues. From germline, CDR1 is SNHLY and CDR2 FYNNEI. V lost 6 bases to trimming and J lost 7 bases, with 10 bases between them.

V usage is TRBV30 and J usage is TRBJ1-6, with a weak D call TRBD1 (6 bases). The germline V gene encodes CDR1 GTSNPN and CDR2 SVGIG (reference sequence). V lost 8 bases to trimming and J lost 7 bases, with 18 bases between them. The CDR3 runs to 14 residues. The CDR3 region has the DNA TGTGCCGGAAACTTAGGGGGGAGAAATTCACCCCTCCACTTT. This encodes CAGNLGGRNSPLHF.